Detailed here is one TCR beta chain. Its specificity is unknown. This record comes from a study of radiotherapy plus CTLA-4 blockade in lung cancer. Findings and limits, study-wide: Radiotherapy with ipilimumab was followed by blood expansion of tumor-derived clones.

Data came from immunoSEQ multiplex PCR; TCRdb stores just in-frame clones and leaves some out. Of some 94,000 clones listed, around 80% are singletons. Germline V CDR1 and CDR2: SGDLS, YYNGEE. The CDR3 spans 15 residues. The V and J ends lost 7 bases and 2 bases, in that order; junction bases with no gene match: 6. The chain recombines TRBV9 with TRBJ2-2; 9 nucleotides line up with TRBD2. Material: peripheral blood, obtained from a patient treated with radiotherapy plus ipilimumab. This receptor was taken from a human donor with non-small cell lung cancer that progressed on radiotherapy plus ipilimumab. The DNA for the CDR3 is TGTGCCAGCCAGCTAGCGGGATCCAACACCGGGGAGCTGTTTTTT. Translation: CASQLAGSNTGELFF.